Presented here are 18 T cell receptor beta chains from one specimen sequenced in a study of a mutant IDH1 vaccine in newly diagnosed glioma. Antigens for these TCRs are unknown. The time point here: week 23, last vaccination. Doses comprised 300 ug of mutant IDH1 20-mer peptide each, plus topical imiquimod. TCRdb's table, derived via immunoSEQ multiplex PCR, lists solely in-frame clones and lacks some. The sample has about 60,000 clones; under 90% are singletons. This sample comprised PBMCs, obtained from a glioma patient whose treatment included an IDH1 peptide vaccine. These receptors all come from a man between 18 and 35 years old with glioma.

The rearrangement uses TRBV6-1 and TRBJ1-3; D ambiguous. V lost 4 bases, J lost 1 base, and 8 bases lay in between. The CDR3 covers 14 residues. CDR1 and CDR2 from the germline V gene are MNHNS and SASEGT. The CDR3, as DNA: TGTGCCAGCAGTGCGTGGCCATCTGGAAACACCATATATTTT. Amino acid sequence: CASSAWPSGNTIYF.

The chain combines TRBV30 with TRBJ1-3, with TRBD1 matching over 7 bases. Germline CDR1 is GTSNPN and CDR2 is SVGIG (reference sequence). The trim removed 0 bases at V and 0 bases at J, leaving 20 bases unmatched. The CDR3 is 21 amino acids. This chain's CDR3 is CAWSVGGLVSRGKGSGNTIYF. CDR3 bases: TGTGCCTGGAGTGTAGGGGGCTTGGTCTCACGGGGAAAGGGCTCTGGAAACACCATATATTTT.

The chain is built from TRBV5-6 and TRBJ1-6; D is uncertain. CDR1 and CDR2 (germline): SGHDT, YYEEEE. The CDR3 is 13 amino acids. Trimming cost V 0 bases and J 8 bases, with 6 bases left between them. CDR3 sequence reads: CASSLALDSPLHF. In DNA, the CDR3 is TGTGCCAGCAGCTTGGCCCTAGATTCACCCCTCCACTTT.

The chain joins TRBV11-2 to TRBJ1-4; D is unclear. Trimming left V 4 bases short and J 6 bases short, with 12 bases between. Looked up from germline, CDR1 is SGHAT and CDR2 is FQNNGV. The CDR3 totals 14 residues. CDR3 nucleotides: TGTGCCAGCAGCTCGAGGGAGCGCGATGAAAAACTGTTTTTT. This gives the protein CASSSRERDEKLFF.

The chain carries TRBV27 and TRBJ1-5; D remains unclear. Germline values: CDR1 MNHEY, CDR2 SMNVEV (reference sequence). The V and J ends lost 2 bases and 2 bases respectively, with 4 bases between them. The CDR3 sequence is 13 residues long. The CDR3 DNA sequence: TGTGCCAGCAGTTTAAATGGCAATCAGCCCCAGCATTTT. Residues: CASSLNGNQPQHF.

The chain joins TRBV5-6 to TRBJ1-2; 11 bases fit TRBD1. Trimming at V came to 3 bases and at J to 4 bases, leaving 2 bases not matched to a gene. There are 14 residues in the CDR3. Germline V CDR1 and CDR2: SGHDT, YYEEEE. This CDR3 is CASSSGTGGYGYTF. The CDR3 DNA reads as TGTGCCAGCAGCTCCGGGACAGGGGGCTATGGCTACACCTTC.

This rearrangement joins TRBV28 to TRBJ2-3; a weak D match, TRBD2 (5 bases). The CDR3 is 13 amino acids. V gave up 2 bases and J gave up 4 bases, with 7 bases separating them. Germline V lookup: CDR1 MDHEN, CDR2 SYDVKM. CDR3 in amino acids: CASSLTSPDTQYF. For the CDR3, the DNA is TGTGCCAGCAGTTTAACTAGTCCAGATACGCAGTATTTT.

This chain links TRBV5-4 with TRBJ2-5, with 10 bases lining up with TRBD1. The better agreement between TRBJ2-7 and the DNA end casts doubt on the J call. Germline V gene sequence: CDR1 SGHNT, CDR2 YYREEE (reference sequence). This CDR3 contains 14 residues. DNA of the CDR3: TGTGCCAGCAGCTGGGACAGGGGACCCTACGAGCAGTACTTC. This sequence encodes CASSWDRGPYEQYF.

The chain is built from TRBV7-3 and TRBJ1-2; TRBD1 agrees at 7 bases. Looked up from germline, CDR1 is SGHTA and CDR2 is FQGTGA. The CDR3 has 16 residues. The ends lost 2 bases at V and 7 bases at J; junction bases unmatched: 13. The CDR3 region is CASSLSSSGTAGGYTF. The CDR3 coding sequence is TGTGCCAGCAGCTTATCCTCTTCCGGGACAGCGGGTGGCTACACCTTC. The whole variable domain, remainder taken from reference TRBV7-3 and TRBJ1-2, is GAGVSQTPSNKVTEKGKYVELRCDPISGHTALYWYRQSLGQGPEFLIYFQGTGAADDSGLPNDRFFAVRPEGSVSTLKIQRTERGDSAVYLCASSLSSSGTAGGYTFGSGTRLTVV.

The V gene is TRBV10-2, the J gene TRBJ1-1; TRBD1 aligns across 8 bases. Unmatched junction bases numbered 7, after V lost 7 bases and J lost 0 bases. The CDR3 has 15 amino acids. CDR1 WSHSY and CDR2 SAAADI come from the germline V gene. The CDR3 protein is CASIPQGALNTEAFF. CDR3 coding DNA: TGCGCCAGCATTCCGCAGGGGGCTTTGAACACTGAAGCTTTCTTT.

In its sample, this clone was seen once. The CDR3: CAISESVGPEAFF. The CDR3 bases are TGTGCCATCAGTGAGTCGGTGGGGCCAGAAGCTTTCTTT. The chain recombines TRBV10-3 with TRBJ1-1; D may be TRBD1 (5 bases). V lost 0 bases and J 8 bases, leaving 10 bases between the germline ends. The CDR3 covers 13 residues. The germline CDR1 and CDR2 sequences are ENHRY and SYGVKD.

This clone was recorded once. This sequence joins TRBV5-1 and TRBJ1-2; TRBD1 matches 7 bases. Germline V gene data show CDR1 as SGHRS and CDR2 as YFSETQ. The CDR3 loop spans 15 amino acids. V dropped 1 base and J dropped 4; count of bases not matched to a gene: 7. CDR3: CASSLRQGDRYGYTF. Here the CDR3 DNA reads TGCGCCAGCAGCTTGAGGCAGGGGGACCGCTATGGCTACACCTTC.

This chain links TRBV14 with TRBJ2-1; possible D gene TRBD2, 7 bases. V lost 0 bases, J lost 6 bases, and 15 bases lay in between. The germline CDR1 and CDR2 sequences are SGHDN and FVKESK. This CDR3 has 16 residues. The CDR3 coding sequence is TGTGCCAGCAGCCAAGATGGGGGGGCGGCCTCCAATGAGCAGTTCTTC. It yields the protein CASSQDGGAASNEQFF.

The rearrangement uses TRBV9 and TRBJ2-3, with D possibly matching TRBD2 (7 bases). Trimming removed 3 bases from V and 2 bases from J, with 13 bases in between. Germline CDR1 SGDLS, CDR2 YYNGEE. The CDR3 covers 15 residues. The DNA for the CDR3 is TGTGCCAGCAGCGAAGAGGGGGGGGCCACAGATACGCAGTATTTT. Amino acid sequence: CASSEEGGATDTQYF. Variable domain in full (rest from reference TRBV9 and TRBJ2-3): DSGVTQTPKHLITATGQRVTLRCSPRSGDLSVYWYQQSLDQGLQFLIQYYNGEERAKGNILERFSAQQFPDLHSELNLSSLELGDSALYFCASSEEGGATDTQYFGPGTRLTVL.

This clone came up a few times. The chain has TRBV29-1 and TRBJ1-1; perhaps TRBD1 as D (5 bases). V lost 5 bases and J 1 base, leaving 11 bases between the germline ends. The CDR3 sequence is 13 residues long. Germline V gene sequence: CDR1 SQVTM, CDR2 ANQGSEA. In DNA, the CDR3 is TGCAGCGTTCAGAGACAGACGAACACTGAAGCTTTCTTT. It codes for CSVQRQTNTEAFF. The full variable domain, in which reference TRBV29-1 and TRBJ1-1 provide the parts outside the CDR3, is SAVISQKPSRDICQRGTSLTIQCQVDSQVTMMFWYRQQPGQSLTLIATANQGSEATYESGFVIDKFPISRPNLTFSTLTVSNMSPEDSSIYLCSVQRQTNTEAFFGQGTRLTVV.

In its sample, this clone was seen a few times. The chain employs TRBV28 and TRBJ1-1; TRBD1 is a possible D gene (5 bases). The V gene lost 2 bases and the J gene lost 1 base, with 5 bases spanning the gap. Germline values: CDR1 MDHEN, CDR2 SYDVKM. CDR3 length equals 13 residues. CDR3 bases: TGTGCCAGCAGTTTAGACAGGAACACTGAAGCTTTCTTT. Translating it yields CASSLDRNTEAFF.

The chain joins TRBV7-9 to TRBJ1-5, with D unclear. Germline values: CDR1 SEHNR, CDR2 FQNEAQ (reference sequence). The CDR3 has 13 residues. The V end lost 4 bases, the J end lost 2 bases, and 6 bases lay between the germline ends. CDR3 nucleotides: TGTGCCAGCAGCTCGTTGGGCAATCAGCCCCAGCATTTT. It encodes CASSSLGNQPQHF.

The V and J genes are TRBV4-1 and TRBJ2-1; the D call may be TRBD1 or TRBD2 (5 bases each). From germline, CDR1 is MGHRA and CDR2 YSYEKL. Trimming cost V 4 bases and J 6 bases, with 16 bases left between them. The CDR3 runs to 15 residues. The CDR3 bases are TGCGCCAGCAGCCCAAGGGACCTGGAGGTCAATGAGCAGTTCTTC. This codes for CASSPRDLEVNEQFF.